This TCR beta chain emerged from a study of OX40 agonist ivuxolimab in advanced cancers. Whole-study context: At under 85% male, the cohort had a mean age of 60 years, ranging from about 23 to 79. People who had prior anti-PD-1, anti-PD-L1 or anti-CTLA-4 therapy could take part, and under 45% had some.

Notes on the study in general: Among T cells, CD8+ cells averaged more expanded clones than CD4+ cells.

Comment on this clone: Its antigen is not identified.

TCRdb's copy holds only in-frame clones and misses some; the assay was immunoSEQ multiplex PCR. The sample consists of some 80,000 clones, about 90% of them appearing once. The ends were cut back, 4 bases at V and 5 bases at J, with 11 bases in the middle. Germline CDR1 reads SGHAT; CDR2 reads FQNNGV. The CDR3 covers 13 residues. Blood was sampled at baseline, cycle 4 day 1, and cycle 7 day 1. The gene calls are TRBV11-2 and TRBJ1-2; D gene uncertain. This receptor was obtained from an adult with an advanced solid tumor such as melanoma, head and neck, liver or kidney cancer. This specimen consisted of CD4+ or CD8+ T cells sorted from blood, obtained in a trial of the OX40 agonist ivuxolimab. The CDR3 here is CASSSVRKYGYTF. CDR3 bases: TGTGCCAGCAGCTCAGTTAGAAAGTATGGCTACACCTTC.